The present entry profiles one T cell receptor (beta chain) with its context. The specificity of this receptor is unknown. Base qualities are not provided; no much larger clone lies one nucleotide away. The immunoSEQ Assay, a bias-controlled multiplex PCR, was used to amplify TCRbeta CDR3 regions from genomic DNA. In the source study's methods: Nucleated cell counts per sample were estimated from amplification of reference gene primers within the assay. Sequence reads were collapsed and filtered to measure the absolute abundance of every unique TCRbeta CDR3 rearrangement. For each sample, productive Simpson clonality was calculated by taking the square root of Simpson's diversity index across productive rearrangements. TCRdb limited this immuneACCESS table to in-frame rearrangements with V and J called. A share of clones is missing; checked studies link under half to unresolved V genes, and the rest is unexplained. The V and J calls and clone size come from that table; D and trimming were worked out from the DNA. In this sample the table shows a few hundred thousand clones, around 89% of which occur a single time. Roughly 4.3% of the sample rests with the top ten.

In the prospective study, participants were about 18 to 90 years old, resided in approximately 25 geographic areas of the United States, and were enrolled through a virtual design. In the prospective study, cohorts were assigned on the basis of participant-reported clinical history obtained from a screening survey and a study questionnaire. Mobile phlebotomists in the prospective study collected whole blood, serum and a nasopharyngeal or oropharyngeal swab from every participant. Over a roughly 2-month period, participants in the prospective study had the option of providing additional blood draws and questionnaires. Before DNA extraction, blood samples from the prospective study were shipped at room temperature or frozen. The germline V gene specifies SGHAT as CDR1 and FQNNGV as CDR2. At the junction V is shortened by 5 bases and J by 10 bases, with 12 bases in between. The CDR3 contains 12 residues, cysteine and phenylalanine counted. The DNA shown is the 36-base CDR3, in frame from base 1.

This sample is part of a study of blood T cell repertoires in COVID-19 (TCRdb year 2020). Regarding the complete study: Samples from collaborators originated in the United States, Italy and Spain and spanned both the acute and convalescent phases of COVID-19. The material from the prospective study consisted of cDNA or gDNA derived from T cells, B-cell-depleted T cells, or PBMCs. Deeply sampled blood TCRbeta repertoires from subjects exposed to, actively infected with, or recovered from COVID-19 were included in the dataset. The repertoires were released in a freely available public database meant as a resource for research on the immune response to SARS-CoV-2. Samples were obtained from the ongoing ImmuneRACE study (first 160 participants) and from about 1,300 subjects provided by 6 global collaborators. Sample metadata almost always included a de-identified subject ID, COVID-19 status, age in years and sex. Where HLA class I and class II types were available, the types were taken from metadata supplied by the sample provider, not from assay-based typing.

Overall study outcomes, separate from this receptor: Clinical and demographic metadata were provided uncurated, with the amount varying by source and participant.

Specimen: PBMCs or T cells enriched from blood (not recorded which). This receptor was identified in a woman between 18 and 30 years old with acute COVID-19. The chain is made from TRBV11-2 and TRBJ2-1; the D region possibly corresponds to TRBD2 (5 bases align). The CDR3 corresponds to CASSPQRREQFF. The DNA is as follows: TGTGCCAGCAGCCCCCAGCGGAGGGAGCAGTTCTTC.